A selection of T cell receptor beta chains follows, all from one sample in a study of blood T cell repertoires in COVID-19. Sequencing used immunoSEQ multiplex PCR; TCRdb keeps in-frame clones, though not all of them. Here the sample spans around 200,000 clones, less than 90% being singletons. The sequenced sample was PBMCs or T cells enriched from blood (not recorded which). Receptors were obtained from a woman between 25 and 40 years old who had recovered from COVID-19. Each CDR3 is given with its conserved first and last residue. Each record gives: D gene, clone size, J gene, V gene, CDR3 protein, CDR3 DNA. D genes are given only for firm matches. Expanded clones get a size class; other rows say once, few or many, or leave the size out.

D gene: .; clone size: .; J gene: TRBJ1-1; V gene: TRBV2; CDR3 protein: CASSSSWGGTEAFF; CDR3 DNA: TGTGCCAGCAGCTCCAGTTGGGGAGGCACTGAAGCTTTCTTT
D gene: TRBD2; clone size: .; J gene: TRBJ2-3; V gene: TRBV7-3; CDR3 protein: CASSLTLAGGPDTQYF; CDR3 DNA: TGTGCCAGCAGCTTAACGTTAGCGGGGGGGCCAGATACGCAGTATTTT
D gene: .; clone size: .; J gene: TRBJ2-3; V gene: TRBV7-3; CDR3 protein: CASSLGQRATDTQYF; CDR3 DNA: TGTGCCAGCAGCTTAGGACAGAGGGCTACAGATACGCAGTATTTT
D gene: TRBD1; clone size: .; J gene: TRBJ1-4; V gene: TRBV7-2; CDR3 protein: CASSVDTTGRSGKLFF; CDR3 DNA: TGTGCCAGCAGCGTAGATACGACAGGGAGGTCTGGTAAACTGTTTTTT
D gene: .; clone size: .; J gene: TRBJ1-2; V gene: TRBV7-8; CDR3 protein: CASSLSRGANYGYTF; CDR3 DNA: TGTGCCAGCAGCTTAAGCAGGGGAGCTAACTATGGCTACACCTTC
D gene: .; clone size: few; J gene: TRBJ1-2; V gene: TRBV2; CDR3 protein: CASSDRVTFYGYTF; CDR3 DNA: TGTGCCAGCAGTGACCGGGTCACATTCTATGGCTACACCTTC
D gene: .; clone size: once; J gene: TRBJ1-1; V gene: TRBV6-1; CDR3 protein: CASSDRSNTEAFF; CDR3 DNA: TGTGCCAGCAGTGACAGGTCGAACACTGAAGCTTTCTTT
D gene: .; clone size: once; J gene: TRBJ1-2; V gene: TRBV15; CDR3 protein: CATSRPREPYGYTF; CDR3 DNA: TGTGCCACCAGCAGACCTCGAGAACCCTATGGCTACACCTTC
D gene: TRBD1; clone size: .; J gene: TRBJ1-3; V gene: TRBV19; CDR3 protein: CASSMDRVGSGNTIYF; CDR3 DNA: TGTGCCAGTAGTATGGACAGGGTAGGCTCTGGAAACACCATATATTTT
D gene: .; clone size: once; J gene: TRBJ2-1; V gene: TRBV7-9; CDR3 protein: CASSHAPLPAGADNEQFF; CDR3 DNA: TGTGCCAGCAGCCATGCCCCTTTACCCGCGGGGGCGGACAATGAGCAGTTCTTC
D gene: .; clone size: .; J gene: TRBJ1-5; V gene: TRBV4-2; CDR3 protein: CASSQGSNSNQPQHF; CDR3 DNA: TGTGCCAGCAGCCAAGGCTCTAATAGCAATCAGCCCCAGCATTTT